These T cell receptor beta chains were read from a single sample in a study of blood T cell repertoires in COVID-19. The repertoire was sequenced with immunoSEQ multiplex PCR; TCRdb's copy has only in-frame clones and lacks some. This sample has 320,000 or so clones; 85% occur once, and the top ten carry around 1.8%. The sequenced material came from PBMCs or T cells enriched from blood (not recorded which). The receptors derive from a woman aged 30 to 39 who had been exposed to COVID-19. Both conserved end residues are part of each CDR3.

V,length,J,CDR3
TRBV5-5,13,TRBJ2-7,CASSLDRGNEQYF
TRBV3-1/TRBV3-2,14,TRBJ2-5,CASSQLSGRETQYF
TRBV9,15,TRBJ2-7,CASSVGVAGGYEQYF
TRBV30,15,TRBJ1-5,CAWSVGAYSNQPQHF
TRBV3-1/TRBV3-2,15,TRBJ2-1,CASSLLAGGGNEQFF
TRBV30,11,TRBJ2-7,CAWSVRLGQYF
TRBV28,16,TRBJ1-2,CASYLAGGGYPYGYTF
TRBV18,16,TRBJ1-1,CASLNHLTGGLTEAFF
TRBV10-1,15,TRBJ1-2,CASSESVTALGGYTF
TRBV5-4,13,TRBJ2-1,CASSSETSGEQFF
TRBV4-1,17,TRBJ2-5,CASSQEFMRQGRETQYF
TRBV7-9,10,TRBJ1-2,CASSSYGYTF
TRBV28,15,TRBJ1-5,CASSFAGTGTQPQHF
TRBV18,17,TRBJ1-5,CASSPRTGQLGNQPQHF
TRBV27,15,TRBJ1-2,CASSLGGKPNYGYTF
TRBV27,15,TRBJ2-3,CASSLRPGGTDTQYF
TRBV4-1,17,TRBJ1-4,CASSQPRDRGQNEKLFF
TRBV5-4,16,TRBJ2-5,CASSLSSGGARETQYF
TRBV6-5,14,TRBJ2-7,CASSYGQGGYEQYF
TRBV4-2,18,TRBJ1-2,CASSQDPQDRVRGNGYTF
TRBV7-3,15,TRBJ1-1,CASSPGDRMNTEAFF
TRBV9,13,TRBJ2-1,CASSFLASGEQFF
TRBV14,13,TRBJ2-1,CASSPTGVGEQFF
TRBV5-6,13,TRBJ1-2,CASLQGDNYGYTF
TRBV10-2,16,TRBJ1-3,CASSEVPTGVTRTIYF
TRBV4-1,14,TRBJ1-1,CASSHGGMNTEAFF
TRBV29-1,11,TRBJ1-2,CSVDGYYGYTF
TRBV25-1,13,TRBJ1-2,CASSEGGIYGYTF
TRBV10-2,15,TRBJ2-7,CASGILAGGSYEQYF
TRBV19,13,TRBJ2-1,CASSIVLAGGQFF
TRBV3-1/TRBV3-2,15,TRBJ2-1,CASSQDRGSYNEQFF
TRBV9,15,TRBJ1-2,CASSVEGQGVYGYTF
TRBV28,16,TRBJ2-3,CASSPSFRAIGDTQYF
TRBV4-1,16,TRBJ1-5,CASSQAGYNSNQPQHF
TRBV5-6,14,TRBJ2-7,CASSATSGTYEQYF
TRBV3-1/TRBV3-2,17,TRBJ2-6,CASSHGTLSSGANVLTF
TRBV5-4,13,TRBJ2-3,CASSSSGLFTQYF
TRBV2,13,TRBJ2-7,CASSRDTAYEQYF
TRBV28,13,TRBJ1-1,CASSLQGYTEAFF
TRBV3-1/TRBV3-2,13,TRBJ1-2,CASSQGSIYGYTF
TRBV5-1,15,TRBJ1-1,CASSLDPGGNTEAFF
TRBV7-3,14,TRBJ2-2,CASKRDRDTGELFF
TRBV10-1,13,TRBJ1-2,CASSVYRDYGYTF
TRBV2,11,TRBJ1-2,CASSPGYGYTF
TRBV4-1,15,TRBJ1-5,CASSQAWTGNQPQHF
TRBV7-9,14,TRBJ1-1,CASSRGPRDTEAFF
TRBV6-6,12,TRBJ2-7,CASNVQGYEQYF
TRBV5-5,13,TRBJ1-1,CASSLKGGTEAFF
TRBV7-6,15,TRBJ1-6,CAKLRVGSYNSPLHF
TRBV12-3/TRBV12-4,13,TRBJ1-2,CASSRQESNGYTF
TRBV5-1,13,TRBJ1-2,CASTSGLSNGYTF
TRBV27,18,TRBJ2-2,CASSRPTLAPINTGELFF
TRBV24-1,16,TRBJ2-2,CATSDRTGGAIGELFF